A single sample is the source of the 11 T cell receptor beta chains below, sequenced in a study of blood T cell repertoires in COVID-19. Using immunoSEQ multiplex PCR, the repertoire was profiled, and TCRdb retains in-frame clones only, with some absent. The sample contains 95,000 to 100,000 clones, 70% to 90% of which appear only once. The sample taken for sequencing was peripheral blood. These receptors were taken from a woman in her twenties or thirties with acute or convalescent COVID-19.

V and J are TRBV5-5 and TRBJ2-3, with D possibly TRBD1 on 5 matching bases. The CDR3 is 16 residues long. Germline values: CDR1 SGHKS, CDR2 YYEKEE (reference sequence). V lost 0 bases, J lost 5 bases, and 16 bases lay in between. This CDR3 reads CASSLESAGMKDTQYF. The CDR3 DNA sequence: TGTGCCAGCAGCTTGGAATCCGCAGGGATGAAAGATACGCAGTATTTT.

As concerns this clone: Other nucleotide sequences in the sample specify the same CDR3. The chain carries TRBV5-1 and TRBJ1-5; a possible D gene is TRBD1 (5 bases). V dropped 2 bases and J dropped 2 bases, with 8 bases sitting between them. This CDR3 has 14 residues. CDR1 is SGHRS and CDR2 is YFSETQ in the germline V gene. CDR3 in amino acids: CASSLGGGNQPQHF. The CDR3 bases are TGCGCCAGCAGCTTAGGAGGGGGCAATCAGCCCCAGCATTTT.

V usage is TRBV9 and J usage is TRBJ1-2; the D is unclear. The germline CDR1 and CDR2 sequences are SGDLS and YYNGEE. This CDR3 is built from 13 residues. With 3 bases removed from V and 8 bases from J, the gap between germline ends came to 14 bases. CDR3 sequence (DNA): TGTGCCAGCAGCGGCGCCCCGAGGCGCGGCTACACCTTC. Residues: CASSGAPRRGYTF. Supplemented by reference TRBV9 and TRBJ1-2, the full variable domain reads DSGVTQTPKHLITATGQRVTLRCSPRSGDLSVYWYQQSLDQGLQFLIQYYNGEERAKGNILERFSAQQFPDLHSELNLSSLELGDSALYFCASSGAPRRGYTFGSGTRLTVV.

The V and J genes are TRBV7-9 and TRBJ2-3; D is undetermined. The CDR3 contains 12 residues. CDR1 is SEHNR, CDR2 FQNEAQ, per germline (reference sequence). The V gene lost 8 bases and the J gene lost 1 base, with 7 bases spanning the gap. The CDR3: CASGQGTDTQYF. The CDR3 nucleotides are TGTGCCAGCGGCCAAGGCACAGATACGCAGTATTTT.

This clone has just a few counts. The chain has TRBV18 and TRBJ1-6, with TRBD1 matching 11 bases. This CDR3 region has 14 residues. CDR1 and CDR2 (germline): KGHSH, LQKENI. The V gene end was trimmed by 6 bases and the J gene end by 10 bases; junction bases not matched to a gene: 5. Written as DNA, the CDR3 is TGTGCCAGCTCGTCCGGGACAGGGGGATCACCCCTCCACTTT. It yields the protein CASSSGTGGSPLHF.

The chain carries TRBV3-1 (or the pseudogene TRBV3-2) and TRBJ1-2; D is uncertain. This CDR3 has 13 amino acids. The V and J ends lost 4 bases and 6 bases respectively, with 12 bases between them. In germline, CDR1 is LGHDT, CDR2 YNNKEL (reference sequence). This chain's CDR3 is CASSLSVLNGYTF. The CDR3 region has the DNA TGTGCCAGCAGCCTTTCGGTCCTAAATGGCTACACCTTC.

This chain links TRBV3-1 (or the pseudogene TRBV3-2) with TRBJ1-1, with 8 bases aligning to TRBD1. This CDR3 region has 14 residues. Germline values: CDR1 LGHDT, CDR2 YNNKEL (reference sequence). V lost 1 base to trimming and J lost 6 bases; unmatched junction nucleotides: 4. This CDR3 reads CASSQVETGAEAFF. CDR3 sequence (DNA): TGTGCCAGCAGCCAAGTTGAGACAGGGGCTGAAGCTTTCTTT.

The V gene is TRBV4-1, the J gene TRBJ2-7; D possibly corresponds to TRBD2 (6 bases). V was shortened by 1 base and J by 2 bases, with 9 bases between the two germline ends. Per germline, CDR1 MGHRA and CDR2 YSYEKL. This CDR3 region has 14 residues. The CDR3 DNA reads TGCGCCAGCAGCCAAGGAGGAGGGACCTACGAGCAGTACTTC. Translating gives CASSQGGGTYEQYF.

V usage is TRBV7-6 and J usage is TRBJ1-6; D is unresolved. V was cut by 0 bases and J by 7 bases, with 10 bases left in between. The CDR3 runs 15 residues. CDR1 is SGHVS and CDR2 is FNYEAQ in the germline V gene. CDR3 nucleotides: TGTGCCAGCAGCTTAGCGCGTTACCCCAATTCACCCCTCCACTTT. Its protein is CASSLARYPNSPLHF.

V is TRBV11-2 and J is TRBJ2-2; 12 nucleotides match TRBD1. The CDR3 loop spans 17 amino acids. The germline CDR1 and CDR2 sequences are SGHAT and FQNNGV. V lost 5 bases to trimming and J lost 5 bases; unmatched junction nucleotides: 9. CDR3 sequence: CASSVRDRGLDTGELFF. In DNA, the CDR3 is TGTGCCAGCAGCGTCCGGGACAGGGGGCTGGATACCGGGGAGCTGTTTTTT. Looking up the rest from reference TRBV11-2 and TRBJ2-2 gives the full variable domain: EAGVAQSPRYKIIEKRQSVAFWCNPISGHATLYWYQQILGQGPKLLIQFQNNGVVDDSQLPKDRFSAERLKGVDSTLKIQPAKLEDSAVYLCASSVRDRGLDTGELFFGEGSRLTVL.

The chain carries TRBV28 and TRBJ1-2; D is ambiguous. This CDR3 has 14 residues. CDR1 and CDR2 from the germline V gene are MDHEN and SYDVKM. Trimming shortened V by 3 bases and J by 1 base, and 9 bases separated the two germline ends. CDR3 bases: TGTGCCAGCAGTTTTCCAGGCCTTAACTATGGCTACACCTTC. Translated: CASSFPGLNYGYTF.